The clone carrying this TCR beta chain has a handful of counts. The sample belongs to a study of shared clonotypes between healthy human individuals. Libraries were prepared by immunoSEQ multiplex PCR; TCRdb keeps only in-frame clonotypes and omits some of them. The sample lists more than 2,000,000 clones; more than 85% were seen once. CDR1 is SGDLS, CDR2 YYNGEE, per germline. This CDR3 comprises 14 residues. V was clipped by 0 bases and J by 1 base, with 7 bases between them. V is TRBV9 and J is TRBJ1-1, with D unresolved. The receptor's source is a man aged 18-30 years in good health. Some clones in this sample may be carry-over from other donors' samples. The material sequenced was naive CD4+ T cells from PBMCs. Indicated subset: CD45RA+ positively selected. The CDR3 region has the DNA TGTGCCAGCAGCGTAGTGACCTCGAACACTGAAGCTTTCTTT. Translation: CASSVVTSNTEAFF.